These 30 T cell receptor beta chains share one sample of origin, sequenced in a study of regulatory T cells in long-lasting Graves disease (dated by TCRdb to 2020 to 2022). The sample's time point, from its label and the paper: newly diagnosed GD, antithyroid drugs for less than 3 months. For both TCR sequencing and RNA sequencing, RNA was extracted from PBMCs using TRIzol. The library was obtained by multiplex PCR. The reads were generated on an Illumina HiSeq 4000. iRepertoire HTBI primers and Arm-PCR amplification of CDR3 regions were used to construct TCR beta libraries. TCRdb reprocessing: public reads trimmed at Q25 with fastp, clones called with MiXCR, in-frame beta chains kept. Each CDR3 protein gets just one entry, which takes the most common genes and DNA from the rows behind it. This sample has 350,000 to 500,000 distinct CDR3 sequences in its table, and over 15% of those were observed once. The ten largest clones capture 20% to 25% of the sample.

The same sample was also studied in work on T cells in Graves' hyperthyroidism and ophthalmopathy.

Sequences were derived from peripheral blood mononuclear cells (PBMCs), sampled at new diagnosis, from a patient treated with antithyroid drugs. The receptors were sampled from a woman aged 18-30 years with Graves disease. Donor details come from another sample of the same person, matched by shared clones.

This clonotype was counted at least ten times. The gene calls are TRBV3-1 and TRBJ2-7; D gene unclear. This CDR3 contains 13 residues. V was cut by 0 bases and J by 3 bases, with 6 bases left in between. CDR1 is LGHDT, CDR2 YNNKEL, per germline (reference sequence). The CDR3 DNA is TGTGCCAGCAGCCAAGACTTTTACTACGAGCAGTACTTC. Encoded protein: CASSQDFYYEQYF.

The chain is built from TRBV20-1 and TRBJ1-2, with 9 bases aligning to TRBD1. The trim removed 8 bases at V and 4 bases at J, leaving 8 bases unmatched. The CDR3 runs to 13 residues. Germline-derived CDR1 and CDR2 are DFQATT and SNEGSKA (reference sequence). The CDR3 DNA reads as TGCAGTCCTGATACAGGGGGCGGCTATGGCTACACCTTC. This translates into CSPDTGGGYGYTF.

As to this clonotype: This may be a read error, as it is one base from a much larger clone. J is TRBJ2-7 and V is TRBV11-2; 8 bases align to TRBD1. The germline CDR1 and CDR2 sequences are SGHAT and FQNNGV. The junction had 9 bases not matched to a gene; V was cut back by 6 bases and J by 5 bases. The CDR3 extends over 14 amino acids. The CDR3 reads CASRRQGTLHEQYF. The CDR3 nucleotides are TGTGCCAGCAGACGACAGGGGACGCTTCACGAGCAGTACTTC.

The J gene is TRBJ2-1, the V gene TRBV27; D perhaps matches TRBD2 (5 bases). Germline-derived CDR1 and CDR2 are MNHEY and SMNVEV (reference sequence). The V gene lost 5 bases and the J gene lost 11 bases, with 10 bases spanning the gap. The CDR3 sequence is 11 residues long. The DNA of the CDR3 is TGTGCCAGCAGTCTAACGGGAAAGCAGTTCTTC. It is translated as CASSLTGKQFF.

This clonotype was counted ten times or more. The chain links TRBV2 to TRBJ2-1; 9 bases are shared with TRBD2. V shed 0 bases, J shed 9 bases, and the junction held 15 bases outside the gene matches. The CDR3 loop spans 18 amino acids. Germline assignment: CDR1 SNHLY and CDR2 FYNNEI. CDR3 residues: CASSEAHVLSGTSFEQFF. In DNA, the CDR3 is TGTGCCAGCAGTGAAGCGCATGTCCTCTCCGGGACTAGCTTTGAGCAGTTCTTC.

CDR3 sequence reads: CSAPRSLYGYTF. Here the CDR3 DNA reads TGCAGTGCGCCGAGATCCCTCTATGGCTACACCTTC. The V call is TRBV20-1, the J call TRBJ1-2; D remains ambiguous. V was shortened by 6 bases and J by 4 bases, with 12 bases between the two germline ends. Germline CDR1 is DFQATT and CDR2 is SNEGSKA (reference sequence). CDR3 length: 12 amino acids.

The CDR3 sequence is CASKLLAGDLGELFF. CDR3 DNA sequence: TGTGCCAGTAAGCTTCTAGCGGGAGACCTGGGGGAGCTGTTTTTT. The V and J genes are TRBV19 and TRBJ2-2; 10 bases match TRBD2. J lost 8 bases, V lost 7 bases, and 10 bases had no gene match. Germline V CDR1 and CDR2: LNHDA, SQIVND (reference sequence). The CDR3 has 15 amino acids. Based on the CDR3 plus reference TRBV19 and TRBJ2-2, the full variable domain is DGGITQSPKYLFRKEGQNVTLSCEQNLNHDAMYWYRQDPGQGLRLIYYSQIVNDFQKGDIAEGYSVSREKKESFPLTVTSAQKNPTAFYLCASKLLAGDLGELFFGEGSRLTVL.

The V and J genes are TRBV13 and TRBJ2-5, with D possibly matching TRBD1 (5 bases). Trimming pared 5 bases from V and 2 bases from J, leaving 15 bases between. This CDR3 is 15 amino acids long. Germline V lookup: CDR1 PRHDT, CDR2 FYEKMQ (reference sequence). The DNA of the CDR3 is TGTGCCAGCAGCCATGTAGTGGGGCTTCAAGAGACCCAGTACTTC. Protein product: CASSHVVGLQETQYF.

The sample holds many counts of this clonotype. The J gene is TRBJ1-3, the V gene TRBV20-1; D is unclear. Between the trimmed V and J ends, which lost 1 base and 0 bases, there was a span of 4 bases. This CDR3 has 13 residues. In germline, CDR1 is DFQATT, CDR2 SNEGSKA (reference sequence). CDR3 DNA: TGCAGTGCTAGAGGGTACTCTGGAAACACCATATATTTT. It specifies CSARGYSGNTIYF.

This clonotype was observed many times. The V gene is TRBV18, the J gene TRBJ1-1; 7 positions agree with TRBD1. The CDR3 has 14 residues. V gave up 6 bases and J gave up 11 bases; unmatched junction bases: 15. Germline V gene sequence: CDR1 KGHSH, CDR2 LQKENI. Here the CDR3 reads CASSPIDRAKGAFF. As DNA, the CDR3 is TGTGCCAGCTCGCCAATCGACAGGGCAAAAGGGGCTTTCTTT.

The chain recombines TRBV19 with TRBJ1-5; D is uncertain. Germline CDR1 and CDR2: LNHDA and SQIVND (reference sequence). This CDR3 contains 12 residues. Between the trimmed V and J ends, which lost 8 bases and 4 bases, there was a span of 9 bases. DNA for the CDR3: TGTGCCAGTCAAGGGCCTAATCAGCCCCAGCATTTT. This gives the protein CASQGPNQPQHF.

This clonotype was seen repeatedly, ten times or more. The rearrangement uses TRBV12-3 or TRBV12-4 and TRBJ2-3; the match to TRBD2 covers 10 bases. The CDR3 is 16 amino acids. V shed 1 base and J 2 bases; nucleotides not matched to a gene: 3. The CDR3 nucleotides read TGTGCCAGCAGTTTAGAACTAGCGGGAATCACAGATACGCAGTATTTT. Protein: CASSLELAGITDTQYF.

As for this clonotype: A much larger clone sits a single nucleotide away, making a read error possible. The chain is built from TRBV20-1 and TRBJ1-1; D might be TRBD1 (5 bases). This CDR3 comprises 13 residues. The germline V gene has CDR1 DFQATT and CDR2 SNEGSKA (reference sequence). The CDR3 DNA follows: TGCAGTGCTAAAGGGTGGGGGACCACTGCAGCTTTCTTT. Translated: CSAKGWGTTAAFF.

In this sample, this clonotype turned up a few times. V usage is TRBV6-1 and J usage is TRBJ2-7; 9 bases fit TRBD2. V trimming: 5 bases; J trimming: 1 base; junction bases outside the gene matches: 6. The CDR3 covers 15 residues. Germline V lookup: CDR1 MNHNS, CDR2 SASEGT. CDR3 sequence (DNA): TGTGCCAGCAGTCGTCCTAGCGGGGAGTCCTACGAGCAGTACTTC. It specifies CASSRPSGESYEQYF.

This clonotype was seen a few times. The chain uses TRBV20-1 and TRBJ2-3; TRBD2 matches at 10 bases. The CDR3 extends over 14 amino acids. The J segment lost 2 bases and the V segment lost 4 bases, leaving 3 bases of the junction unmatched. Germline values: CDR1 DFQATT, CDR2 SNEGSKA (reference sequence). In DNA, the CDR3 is TGCAGTGCTAAGGGACTAGCGTTCACAGATACGCAGTATTTT. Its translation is CSAKGLAFTDTQYF.

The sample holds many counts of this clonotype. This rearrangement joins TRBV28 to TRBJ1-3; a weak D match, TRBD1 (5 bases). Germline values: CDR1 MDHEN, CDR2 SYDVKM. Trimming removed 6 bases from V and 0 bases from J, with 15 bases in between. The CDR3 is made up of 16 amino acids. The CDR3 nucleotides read TGTGCCAGCAGCAATGGCGGGACTATCTCTGGAAACACCATATATTTT. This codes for CASSNGGTISGNTIYF.

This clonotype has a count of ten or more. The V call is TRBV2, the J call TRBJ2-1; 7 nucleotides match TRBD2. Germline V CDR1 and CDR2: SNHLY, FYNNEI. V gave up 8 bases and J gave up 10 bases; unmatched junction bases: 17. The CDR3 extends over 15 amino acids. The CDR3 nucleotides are TGTGCCAGCGACGCCCAGCGGGGTGTTGGAAACGAGCAGTTCTTC. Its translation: CASDAQRGVGNEQFF.

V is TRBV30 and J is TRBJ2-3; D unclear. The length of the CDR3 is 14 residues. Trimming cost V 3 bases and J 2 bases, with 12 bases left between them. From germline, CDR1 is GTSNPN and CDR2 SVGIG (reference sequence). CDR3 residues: CAWSVAGNTDTQYF. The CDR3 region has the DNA TGTGCCTGGAGCGTAGCTGGAAACACAGATACGCAGTATTTT.

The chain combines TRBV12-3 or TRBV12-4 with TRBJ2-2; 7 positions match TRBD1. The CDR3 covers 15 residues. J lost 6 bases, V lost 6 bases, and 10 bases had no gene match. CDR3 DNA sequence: TGTGCCAGCAGCCTCCCGACAGGGTCGGCCGGGGAGCTGTTTTTT. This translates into CASSLPTGSAGELFF.

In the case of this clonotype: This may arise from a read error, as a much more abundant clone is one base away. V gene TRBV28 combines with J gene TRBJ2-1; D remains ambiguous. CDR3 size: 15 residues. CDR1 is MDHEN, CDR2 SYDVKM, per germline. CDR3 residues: CASSSRTPPGNERFF. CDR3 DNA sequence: TGTGCCAGCAGTTCCCGGACCCCGCCTGGGAATGAGCGGTTCTTC.

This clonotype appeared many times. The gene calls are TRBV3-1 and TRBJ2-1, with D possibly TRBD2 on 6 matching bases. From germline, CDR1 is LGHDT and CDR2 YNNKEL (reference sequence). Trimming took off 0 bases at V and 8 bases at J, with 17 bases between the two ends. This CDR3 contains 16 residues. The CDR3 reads CASSQDLAPTGHEQFF. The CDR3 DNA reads TGTGCCAGCAGCCAAGATCTAGCGCCTACTGGTCATGAGCAGTTCTTC.

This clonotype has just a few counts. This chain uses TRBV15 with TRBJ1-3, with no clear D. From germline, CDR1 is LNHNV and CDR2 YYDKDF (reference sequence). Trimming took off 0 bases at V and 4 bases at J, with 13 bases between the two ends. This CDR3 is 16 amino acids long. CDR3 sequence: CATSRDRAWRGNTIYF. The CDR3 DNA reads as TGTGCCACCAGCAGAGACCGGGCCTGGAGGGGAAACACCATATATTTT.

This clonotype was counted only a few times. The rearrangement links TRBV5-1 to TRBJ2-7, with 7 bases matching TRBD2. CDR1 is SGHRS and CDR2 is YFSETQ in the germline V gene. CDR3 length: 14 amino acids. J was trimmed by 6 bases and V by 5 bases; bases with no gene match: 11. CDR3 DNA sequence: TGCGCCAGCAGTGTATTGGGAGGGCTAGCCGAGCAGTACTTC. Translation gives CASSVLGGLAEQYF. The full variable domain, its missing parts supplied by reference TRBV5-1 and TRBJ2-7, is KAGVTQTPRYLIKTRGQQVTLSCSPISGHRSVSWYQQTPGQGLQFLFEYFSETQRNKGNFPGRFSGRQFSNSRSEMNVSTLELGDSALYLCASSVLGGLAEQYFGPGTRLTVT.

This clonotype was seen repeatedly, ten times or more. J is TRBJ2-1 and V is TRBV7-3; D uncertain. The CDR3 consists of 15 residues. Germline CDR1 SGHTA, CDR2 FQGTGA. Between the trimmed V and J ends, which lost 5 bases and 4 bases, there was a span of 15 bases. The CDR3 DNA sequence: TGTGCCAGCAGCCCATTCTCCTCCAAATACAATGAGCAGTTCTTC. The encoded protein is CASSPFSSKYNEQFF.

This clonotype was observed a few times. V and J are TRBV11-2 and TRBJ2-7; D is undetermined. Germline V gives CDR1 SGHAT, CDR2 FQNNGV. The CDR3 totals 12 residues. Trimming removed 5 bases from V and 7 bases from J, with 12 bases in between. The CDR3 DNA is TGTGCCAGCAGCGTAGCTTTCGGGGAGCAGTACTTC. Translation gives CASSVAFGEQYF.

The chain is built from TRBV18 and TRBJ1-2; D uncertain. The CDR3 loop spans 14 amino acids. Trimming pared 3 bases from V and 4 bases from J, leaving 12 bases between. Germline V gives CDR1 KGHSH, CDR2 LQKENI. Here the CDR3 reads CASSPEDGVYGYTF. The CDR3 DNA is TGTGCCAGCTCACCGGAGGACGGCGTCTATGGCTACACCTTC.

The CDR3 loop is CASSQDGTVIEAFF. The CDR3 DNA follows: TGCGCCAGCAGCCAAGATGGGACAGTCATTGAAGCTTTCTTT. This sequence joins TRBV4-1 and TRBJ1-1, with 7 nucleotides matching TRBD1. The V gene's germline CDR1 is MGHRA and CDR2 YSYEKL. With 0 bases clipped from V and 7 bases from J, the junction kept 5 bases outside the gene matches. This CDR3 is built from 14 residues.

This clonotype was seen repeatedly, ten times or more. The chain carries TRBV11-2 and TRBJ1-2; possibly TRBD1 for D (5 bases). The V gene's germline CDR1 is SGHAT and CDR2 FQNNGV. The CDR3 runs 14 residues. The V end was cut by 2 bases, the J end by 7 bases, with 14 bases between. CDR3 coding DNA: TGTGCCAGCAGCTTACGCGGGGCCGTTGGTGGCTACACCTTC. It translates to CASSLRGAVGGYTF.

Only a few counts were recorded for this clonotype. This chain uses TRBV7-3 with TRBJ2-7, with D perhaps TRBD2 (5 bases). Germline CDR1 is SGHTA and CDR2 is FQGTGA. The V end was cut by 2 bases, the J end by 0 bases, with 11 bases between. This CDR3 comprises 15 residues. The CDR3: CASSLGAGSSYEQYF. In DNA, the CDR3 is TGTGCCAGCAGCTTAGGCGCGGGCAGCTCCTACGAGCAGTACTTC.

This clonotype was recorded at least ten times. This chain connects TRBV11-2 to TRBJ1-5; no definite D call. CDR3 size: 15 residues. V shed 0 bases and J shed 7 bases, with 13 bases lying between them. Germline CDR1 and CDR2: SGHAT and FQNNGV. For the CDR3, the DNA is TGTGCCAGCAGCTTAGATGTGAATTCGCGCCAGCCCCAGCATTTT. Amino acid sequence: CASSLDVNSRQPQHF.